This passage covers 26 T cell receptor beta chains from one sample sequenced in a study of shared clonotypes between healthy human individuals. CD8 cells classed as naive were CD45RO-negative and positively selected for CCR7, excluding terminally differentiated effector memory CD45RA+ cells. Method: immunoSEQ multiplex PCR; TCRdb's copy keeps in-frame clones and lacks some. The table lists over 2,000,000 clones, roughly 93% of them singletons. Sequencing used naive CD8+ T cells from PBMCs. Receptors were obtained from a man aged 18 to 30 in good health. Some clones in this sample may be carry-over from other donors' samples.

The CDR3 region is CASSIEAVNLMNTEAFF. The DNA for the CDR3 is TGTGCCAGTAGTATAGAGGCAGTTAACCTTATGAACACTGAAGCTTTCTTT. The chain employs TRBV19 and TRBJ1-1; D ambiguous. Germline V gives CDR1 LNHDA, CDR2 SQIVND (reference sequence). Trimming took 0 bases from V and 0 from J, leaving 14 bases between them. The CDR3 is made up of 17 amino acids.

This chain uses TRBV13 with TRBJ1-1, with D uncertain. Germline-derived CDR1 and CDR2 are PRHDT and FYEKMQ (reference sequence). The CDR3 has 16 amino acids. V lost 5 bases and J lost 0, with 16 bases in between. The CDR3 region has the DNA TGTGCCAGCAGCCCTTCTCCCGATACGTTGAACACTGAAGCTTTCTTT. It encodes CASSPSPDTLNTEAFF.

This clone has just one count. The chain combines TRBV19 with TRBJ2-1; a possible D gene is TRBD2 (6 bases). Deletions cut 3 bases from V and 1 base from J, with 13 bases between. The CDR3 is made up of 16 amino acids. CDR1 is LNHDA, CDR2 SQIVND, per germline (reference sequence). The CDR3 region is CASSIGFGSSYNEQFF. CDR3 in DNA: TGTGCCAGTAGTATTGGGTTCGGGAGTTCCTACAATGAGCAGTTCTTC.

As to this clone: The same CDR3 arises from other DNA sequences in this sample as well. The V gene is TRBV27, the J gene TRBJ2-1; 10 bases map to TRBD2. The CDR3 length is 15 residues. CDR1 and CDR2 (germline): MNHEY, SMNVEV (reference sequence). The J segment lost 5 bases and the V segment lost 3 bases, leaving 4 bases of the junction unmatched. The CDR3 here is CASSFLAGGHNEQFF. Here the CDR3 DNA reads TGTGCCAGCAGTTTTTTAGCGGGAGGTCACAATGAGCAGTTCTTC.

The rearrangement joins TRBV11-2 to TRBJ1-2, with unresolved D. The CDR3 runs 12 residues. Germline V gene sequence: CDR1 SGHAT, CDR2 FQNNGV. Trimming shortened V by 5 bases and J by 8 bases, and 12 bases separated the two germline ends. In nucleotides, the CDR3 is TGTGCCAGCAGCACCCTGACGGAGGGCTACACCTTC. It encodes CASSTLTEGYTF.

This clone was observed a few times. Written as DNA, the CDR3 is TGTGCCAGCAGCTCAGACAGGCCCATTAAGCAGTACTTC. Protein: CASSSDRPIKQYF. V usage is TRBV7-9 and J usage is TRBJ2-7; TRBD1 is a possible D gene (6 bases). This CDR3 has 13 amino acids. V lost 4 bases, J lost 8 bases, and 15 bases lay in between. Germline V gene sequence: CDR1 SEHNR, CDR2 FQNEAQ (reference sequence). The full variable domain, in which reference TRBV7-9 and TRBJ2-7 provide the parts outside the CDR3, is DTGVSQNPRHKITKRGQNVTFRCDPISEHNRLYWYRQTLGQGPEFLTYFQNEAQLEKSRLLSDRFSAERPKGSFSTLEIQRTEQGDSAMYLCASSSDRPIKQYFGPGTRLTVT.

The V call is TRBV27, the J call TRBJ2-7, with a tentative D call TRBD2 (5 bases). The germline V and J ends were trimmed by 3 bases and 2 bases, with 11 bases remaining between them. The length of the CDR3 is 14 residues. Germline V gene sequence: CDR1 MNHEY, CDR2 SMNVEV (reference sequence). CDR3 sequence: CASSLAGHTYEQYF. The CDR3 DNA is TGTGCCAGCAGTTTGGCGGGCCACACCTACGAGCAGTACTTC.

This chain uses TRBV7-3 with TRBJ2-2, with D perhaps TRBD1 or TRBD2 (5 bases each). The CDR3 extends over 15 amino acids. Looked up from germline, CDR1 is SGHTA and CDR2 is FQGTGA. V was clipped by 4 bases and J by 5 bases, with 14 bases between them. The CDR3: CASSSPGRGTGELFF. The DNA of the CDR3 is TGTGCCAGCAGCTCTCCGGGACGCGGGACCGGGGAGCTGTTTTTT.

In regard to this clone: The sample holds other DNA sequences that translate to the same CDR3. The rearrangement uses TRBV20-1 and TRBJ2-7; no definite D call. Looked up from germline, CDR1 is DFQATT and CDR2 is SNEGSKA (reference sequence). V dropped 1 base and J dropped 4 bases, with 5 bases sitting between them. CDR3 size: 11 residues. The CDR3 is CSARVGYEQYF. The DNA of the CDR3 is TGCAGTGCTAGAGTTGGGTACGAGCAGTACTTC.

This sequence joins TRBV7-9 and TRBJ2-1; 9 bases match TRBD2. V was clipped by 5 bases and J by 2 bases; unmatched bases: 7. The CDR3 length is 16 residues. Germline V gene lookup returns CDR1 SEHNR and CDR2 FQNEAQ (reference sequence). The CDR3 region has the DNA TGTGCCAGCAGCCCAGCGCTAGCGGGGCCCTACAATGAGCAGTTCTTC. Protein product: CASSPALAGPYNEQFF.

The DNA for the CDR3 is TGTGCCAGCAGCTCGGCAACGAATGAGCAGTTCTTC. Its translation is CASSSATNEQFF. V usage is TRBV27 and J usage is TRBJ2-1, with D hard to call. Germline CDR1 and CDR2: MNHEY and SMNVEV (reference sequence). There are 12 residues in the CDR3. Trimming stripped 6 bases from V and 7 bases from J, with 10 bases between.

The rearrangement uses TRBV5-6 and TRBJ2-1; D tentatively fits TRBD1 or TRBD2 (5 bases each). Germline CDR1 SGHDT, CDR2 YYEEEE. The CDR3 loop spans 14 amino acids. Trimming removed 4 bases at V and 11 bases at J, with 19 bases between. This chain's CDR3 is CASSPDLSGTQQFF. DNA for the CDR3: TGTGCCAGCAGCCCAGACCTCTCGGGGACGCAGCAGTTCTTC.

With respect to this clone: This sample also contains other DNA sequences that code for the same CDR3. The V and J genes are TRBV9 and TRBJ2-7; the match to TRBD1 covers 9 bases. The ends lost 3 bases at V and 2 bases at J; junction bases unmatched: 3. CDR3 length: 14 residues. Germline V CDR1 and CDR2: SGDLS, YYNGEE. The CDR3 nucleotides read TGTGCCAGCAGCGGAGGGGACAGGGCCTACGAGCAGTACTTC. Its protein is CASSGGDRAYEQYF.

This chain connects TRBV5-1 to TRBJ1-5, with a weak D call TRBD1 (6 bases). The germline gives CDR1 SGHRS, CDR2 YFSETQ. V lost 1 base, J lost 7 bases, and 21 bases lay in between. This CDR3 is 17 amino acids long. The CDR3 sequence is CASSLFEVGHSRQPQHF. The DNA for the CDR3 is TGCGCCAGCAGCTTGTTTGAAGTGGGACACTCCAGGCAGCCCCAGCATTTT.

V gene TRBV27 combines with J gene TRBJ2-5; D might be TRBD1 (6 bases). In germline, CDR1 is MNHEY, CDR2 SMNVEV (reference sequence). CDR3 length equals 14 residues. V shed 6 bases and J shed 1 base, with 12 bases lying between them. In nucleotides, the CDR3 is TGTGCCAGCAGGGCTATAGGGGGCCAAGAGACCCAGTACTTC. Protein product: CASRAIGGQETQYF.

The chain carries TRBV27 and TRBJ2-3; the match to TRBD2 covers 8 bases. Trimming cost V 3 bases and J 9 bases; bases outside gene matches: 5. From germline, CDR1 is MNHEY and CDR2 SMNVEV (reference sequence). The CDR3 is 13 residues long. This CDR3 reads CASSLEAGETQYF. The DNA for the CDR3 is TGTGCCAGCAGTTTGGAAGCGGGAGAGACGCAGTATTTT.

This chain uses TRBV28 with TRBJ1-4; unclear D gene. The CDR3 length is 17 residues. Germline V gene data show CDR1 as MDHEN and CDR2 as SYDVKM. The germline V and J ends were trimmed by 3 bases and 4 bases, with 18 bases remaining between them. CDR3 nucleotides: TGTGCCAGCAGTTTTTCAATAAGCGGTGGGGATAATGAAAAACTGTTTTTT. This codes for CASSFSISGGDNEKLFF.

This chain connects TRBV4-3 to TRBJ2-1; D is undetermined. The germline CDR1 and CDR2 sequences are LGHNA and YSLEER. Deletions cut 0 bases from V and 8 bases from J, with 11 bases between. The CDR3 length is 14 residues. The CDR3 protein is CASSQDPYYYEQFF. The CDR3 DNA is TGCGCCAGCAGCCAAGATCCCTATTACTATGAGCAGTTCTTC.

On this clone: The identical CDR3 is also encoded by other nucleotide sequences in the sample. The chain links TRBV29-1 to TRBJ2-2; D remains unclear. The CDR3 spans 11 residues. Trimming took 4 bases from V and 6 from J, leaving 6 bases between them. In germline, CDR1 is SQVTM, CDR2 ANQGSEA. The CDR3 spells CSVVGSGELFF. The DNA of the CDR3 is TGCAGCGTTGTCGGGTCCGGGGAGCTGTTTTTT.

The CDR3 nucleotides read TGTGCCAGCAGCTTAGCGGTCGGTGACTTCAATCAGCCCCAGCATTTT. This gives the protein CASSLAVGDFNQPQHF. The rearrangement joins TRBV7-9 to TRBJ1-5; D remains ambiguous. The CDR3 spans 16 residues. The germline CDR1 and CDR2 sequences are SEHNR and FQNEAQ (reference sequence). With 0 bases removed from V and 3 bases from J, the gap between germline ends came to 12 bases.

The V and J genes are TRBV5-3 and TRBJ2-1, with 10 bases aligning to TRBD2. Being an ORF, TRBV5-3 has a function that is uncertain. This CDR3 is 15 amino acids long. V trimming: 3 bases; J trimming: 8 bases; junction bases outside the gene matches: 8. The CDR3 is CARSSSGSHGDEQFF. DNA for the CDR3: TGTGCCAGAAGCTCTAGCGGGAGTCACGGCGATGAGCAGTTCTTC.

Points on this clone: Other DNA sequences in the same sample also yield this CDR3. This rearrangement joins TRBV9 to TRBJ2-7, with D perhaps TRBD1 or TRBD2 (5 bases each). In germline, CDR1 is SGDLS, CDR2 YYNGEE. The V and J ends lost 0 bases and 1 base respectively, with 8 bases between them. The CDR3 length is 14 residues. CDR3 nucleotide sequence: TGTGCCAGCAGCGTAGGGGACGGATCCTACGAGCAGTACTTC. Encoded protein: CASSVGDGSYEQYF.

This clone was observed a single time. This chain joins TRBV7-2 and TRBJ2-1; tentatively, D is TRBD2 (5 bases). This CDR3 contains 14 residues. V dropped 2 bases and J dropped 2 bases, with 7 bases sitting between them. The germline gives CDR1 SGHTA, CDR2 FQGNSA. CDR3 DNA sequence: TGTGCCAGCAGCTTACTAGCCCCCTACAATGAGCAGTTCTTC. It translates to CASSLLAPYNEQFF.

The V and J genes are TRBV6-6 and TRBJ2-7, with 9 bases that match TRBD1. V trimming: 7 bases; J trimming: 3 bases; junction bases outside the gene matches: 7. CDR1 is MNHNY and CDR2 is SVGAGI in the germline V gene (reference sequence). The CDR3 is 14 amino acids. The CDR3 nucleotides are TGTGCCAGCACCGGGACAGGGCGCGGCTACGAGCAGTACTTC. Translation gives CASTGTGRGYEQYF.

The gene calls are TRBV6-5 and TRBJ2-7; maybe TRBD2 (5 bases). The CDR3 sequence is 14 residues long. Germline values: CDR1 MNHEY, CDR2 SVGAGI. The V end lost 0 bases, the J end lost 6 bases, and 12 bases lay between the germline ends. The CDR3 nucleotides read TGTGCCAGCAGTTACTCGACTACGGCGGCCGAGCAGTACTTC. Protein product: CASSYSTTAAEQYF.

The chain carries TRBV27 and TRBJ2-7; 10 nucleotides align to TRBD2. The germline CDR1 and CDR2 sequences are MNHEY and SMNVEV (reference sequence). This CDR3 contains 15 residues. V shed 5 bases and J 3 bases; nucleotides not matched to a gene: 7. CDR3: CASSERLAGFYEQYF. CDR3 nucleotides: TGTGCCAGCAGTGAAAGACTAGCGGGTTTCTACGAGCAGTACTTC.